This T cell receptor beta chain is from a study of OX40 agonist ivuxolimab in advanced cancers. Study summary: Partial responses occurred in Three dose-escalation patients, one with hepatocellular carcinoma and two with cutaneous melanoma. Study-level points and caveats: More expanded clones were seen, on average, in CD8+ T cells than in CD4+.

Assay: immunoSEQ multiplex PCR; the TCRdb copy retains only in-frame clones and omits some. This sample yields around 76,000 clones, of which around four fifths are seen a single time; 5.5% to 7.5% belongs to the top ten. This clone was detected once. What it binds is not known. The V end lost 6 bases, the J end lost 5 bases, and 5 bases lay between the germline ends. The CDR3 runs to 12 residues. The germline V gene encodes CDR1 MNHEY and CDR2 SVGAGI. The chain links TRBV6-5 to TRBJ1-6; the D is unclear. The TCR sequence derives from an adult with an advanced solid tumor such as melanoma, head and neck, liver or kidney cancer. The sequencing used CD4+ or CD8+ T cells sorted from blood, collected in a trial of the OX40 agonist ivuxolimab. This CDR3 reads CASRPNNSPLHF. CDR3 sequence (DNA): TGTGCCAGCAGACCCAATAATTCACCCCTCCACTTT.